This is a list of T cell receptor beta chains from one sample in a study of blood T cell dynamics during melanoma immunotherapy. The repertoire was sequenced with immunoSEQ multiplex PCR; TCRdb's copy has only in-frame clones and lacks some. The table has approximately 11,000 clones, approximately 87% seen once. The starting material was blood, obtained from a patient treated with checkpoint blockade. Receptors originate from a human donor with melanoma. The CDR3 runs from the conserved cysteine through the conserved F or W.

CDR3: CASSSEVDTQYF; J: TRBJ2-3; V: TRBV7-2
CDR3: CASSIDATSNQPQHF; J: TRBJ1-5; V: TRBV19
CDR3: CATWTGGVSTDTQYF; J: TRBJ2-3; V: TRBV10-1
CDR3: CASSSTVQETQYF; J: TRBJ2-5; V: TRBV11-2
CDR3: CASSPREGPLPNSPLHF; J: TRBJ1-6; V: TRBV4-1
CDR3: CASSEGGVQETQYF; J: TRBJ2-5; V: TRBV5-1
CDR3: CASSPPRQAYYGYTF; J: TRBJ1-2; V: TRBV7-3
CDR3: CASSLGRQGSAYEQYF; J: TRBJ2-7; V: TRBV7-2
CDR3: CASNLSPLLAFF; J: TRBJ1-1; V: TRBV2
CDR3: CSVGEGTYQETQYF; J: TRBJ2-5; V: TRBV29-1
CDR3: CASRLRGNTEAFF; J: TRBJ1-1; V: TRBV19
CDR3: CAGTRSQESYTF; J: TRBJ1-2; V: TRBV7-9
CDR3: CASSEGGGRDLGYTF; J: TRBJ1-2; V: TRBV25-1
CDR3: CASRPDRGDTDTQYF; J: TRBJ2-3; V: TRBV9
CDR3: CASSYTSGGAETQYF; J: TRBJ2-5; V: TRBV11-2
CDR3: CASSKDRLNTEAFF; J: TRBJ1-1; V: TRBV21-1
CDR3: CASRGSGVEGETQYF; J: TRBJ2-5; V: TRBV6-5
CDR3: CASRFRDREAFF; J: TRBJ1-1; V: TRBV6-5
CDR3: CASKRTGGNNEQFF; J: TRBJ2-1; V: TRBV19
CDR3: CATSMGFEKLFF; J: TRBJ1-4; V: TRBV15